The 27 T cell receptor beta chains presented below share a single source sample, sequenced in a study of cytomegalovirus exposure and HLA in healthy donors. Measured with immunoSEQ multiplex PCR; TCRdb has only the in-frame clones, and not every one. Of about 150,000 clones in the sample, around nine tenths were seen once. The material sequenced was PBMCs. Receptor source: a man between 18 and 29 years old in good health and CMV-seropositive.

This chain connects TRBV30 to TRBJ1-1, with D perhaps TRBD1 (5 bases). Trimming took off 3 bases at V and 4 bases at J, with 9 bases between the two ends. This CDR3 contains 12 residues. Per the germline V gene, CDR1 is GTSNPN and CDR2 is SVGIG (reference sequence). CDR3 sequence: CAWRGGVTEAFF. The DNA for the CDR3 is TGTGCCTGGAGGGGAGGGGTCACTGAAGCTTTCTTT. The full variable domain, with the rest looked up from reference TRBV30 and TRBJ1-1, is SQTIHQWPATLVQPVGSPLSLECTVEGTSNPNLYWYRQAAGRGLQLLFYSVGIGQISSEVPQNLSASRPQDRQFILSSKKLLLSDSGFYLCAWRGGVTEAFFGQGTRLTVV.

This chain links TRBV4-1 with TRBJ2-3, with a tentative D call TRBD1 (5 bases). Trimming stripped 0 bases from V and 5 bases from J, with 18 bases between. The CDR3 has 17 amino acids. In germline, CDR1 is MGHRA, CDR2 YSYEKL. The CDR3 nucleotides read TGCGCCAGCAGCCAAGAAGAGGTCGGTTTCCAGGGAGATACGCAGTATTTT. Translation gives CASSQEEVGFQGDTQYF.

The chain is built from TRBV7-8 and TRBJ1-6; possible D gene TRBD1, 6 bases. The germline V gene has CDR1 SGHVS and CDR2 FQNEAQ. This CDR3 has 15 amino acids. Trimming cost V 6 bases and J 8 bases, with 17 bases left between them. DNA for the CDR3: TGTGCCAGCAGTTCCTCACAGGGCCGGGATTCACCCCTCCACTTT. Protein product: CASSSSQGRDSPLHF.

The chain has TRBV7-8 and TRBJ1-2, with TRBD1 identical over 8 bases. The V gene's germline CDR1 is SGHVS and CDR2 FQNEAQ. V lost 8 bases to trimming and J lost 6 bases; unmatched junction nucleotides: 11. This CDR3 comprises 14 residues. CDR3 bases: TGTGCCAGCCGCCCCCTCGGACAGGGTGATGGCTACACCTTC. Its protein product is CASRPLGQGDGYTF.

In this sample, this clone turned up a few times. The conserved final phenylalanine or tryptophan is absent from the CDR3, which likely points to a read error. The limits of the CDR3 on the DNA are not certain, so only TCRdb's listed CDR3 is given. This chain joins TRBV23-1 and TRBJ1-6; the DNA was not used to check the table's D call, TRBD1. TRBV23-1 is labeled an ORF, and its function is uncertain. Termini included, the CDR3 measures 14 amino acids. The CDR3 loop is CASSQSLPGQGRVD.

This chain connects TRBV19 to TRBJ2-1, with 10 positions matching TRBD2. Losses at the gene ends were 8 bases for V and 9 bases for J; bases not matched to a gene: 10. The CDR3 covers 14 residues. Per germline, CDR1 LNHDA and CDR2 SQIVND (reference sequence). Written as DNA, the CDR3 is TGTGCCAGTGGCGAGCGGGGGGGCATTCGTGAGCAGTTCTTC. It codes for CASGERGGIREQFF.

V is TRBV6-6 and J is TRBJ2-5; 8 bases fit TRBD1. The CDR3 has 16 residues. V shed 2 bases and J 1 base; nucleotides not matched to a gene: 6. The germline V gene has CDR1 MNHNY and CDR2 SVGAGI (reference sequence). CDR3 bases: TGTGCCAGCAGTTACCGGCGCAGGGGGCTCCAAGAGACCCAGTACTTC. It codes for CASSYRRRGLQETQYF.

The V gene is TRBV6-5, the J gene TRBJ1-1, with 8 bases lining up with TRBD1. Germline CDR1 MNHEY, CDR2 SVGAGI. V gave up 7 bases and J gave up 1 base; unmatched junction bases: 8. The CDR3 sequence is 15 residues long. The CDR3 here is CASNQIGTGNTEAFF. CDR3 nucleotide sequence: TGTGCCAGCAACCAAATTGGGACAGGGAACACTGAAGCTTTCTTT.

The chain employs TRBV5-1 and TRBJ2-5, with TRBD2 matching 13 bases. The CDR3 has 18 amino acids. CDR1 and CDR2 from the germline V gene are SGHRS and YFSETQ. With 0 bases clipped from V and 3 bases from J, the junction kept 8 bases outside the gene matches. CDR3 sequence: CASSLGPTSGGAKETQYF. CDR3 DNA: TGCGCCAGCAGCTTGGGCCCTACTAGCGGGGGGGCCAAAGAGACCCAGTACTTC.

V is TRBV11-3 and J is TRBJ2-5, with 8 bases aligning to TRBD2. There are 17 residues in the CDR3. Germline V gene lookup returns CDR1 SGHNT and CDR2 YENEEA. Losses at the gene ends were 3 bases for V and 5 bases for J; bases not matched to a gene: 14. The CDR3 loop is CASSFGSRAGEYETQYF. The DNA for the CDR3 is TGTGCCAGCAGCTTTGGGAGCAGAGCGGGAGAGTACGAGACCCAGTACTTC.

The rearrangement links TRBV29-1 to TRBJ2-5; D possibly corresponds to TRBD1 (5 bases). Trimming took off 4 bases at V and 3 bases at J, with 6 bases between the two ends. CDR3 length equals 11 residues. Germline assignment: CDR1 SQVTM and CDR2 ANQGSEA. The CDR3 nucleotides read TGCAGCGTTGTCAGGGAAGAGACCCAGTACTTC. Residues: CSVVREETQYF.

A remark on this clone: The sample carries other DNA sequences with the same CDR3. The chain uses TRBV6-5 and TRBJ1-3; no firm D call. CDR3 length: 15 residues. CDR1 and CDR2 from the germline V gene are MNHEY and SVGAGI. V lost 5 bases and J 0 bases, leaving 11 bases between the germline ends. The DNA for the CDR3 is TGTGCCAGCAGTACGGACCGGGGCTCTGGAAACACCATATATTTT. Translation: CASSTDRGSGNTIYF.

With respect to this clone: Other nucleotide sequences from this sample produce the same CDR3. The chain uses TRBV5-4 and TRBJ2-5, with 10 bases identical to TRBD1. The CDR3 is 14 residues long. After removal of 3 bases from V and 5 bases from J, the junction contained 4 bases not matched to a gene. The germline gives CDR1 SGHNT, CDR2 YYREEE (reference sequence). The CDR3 spells CASSSGQGRETQYF. In nucleotides, the CDR3 is TGTGCCAGCAGCTCGGGACAGGGGCGGGAGACCCAGTACTTC.

V gene TRBV21-1 combines with J gene TRBJ1-2; the table's TRBD1 call for D was not verified on the DNA. TRBV21-1 is a listed pseudogene. The CDR3 contains 15 residues. In DNA, the CDR3 is TGTGCCAGCAGCAAATGGAGGGGACAGGGGAGGATCTACACCTTC. It translates to CASSKWRGQGRIYTF.

The chain combines TRBV9 with TRBJ2-1; possible D gene TRBD2, 5 bases. V lost 0 bases to trimming and J lost 11 bases, with 12 bases between them. Germline loops: CDR1 SGDLS, CDR2 YYNGEE. There are 13 residues in the CDR3. The CDR3 sequence is CASSVAVEAQQFF. For the CDR3, the DNA is TGTGCCAGCAGCGTAGCTGTGGAGGCTCAGCAGTTCTTC.

The chain has TRBV29-1 and TRBJ2-1; no reliable D call. The germline V gene has CDR1 SQVTM and CDR2 ANQGSEA. With 0 bases removed from V and 7 bases from J, the gap between germline ends came to 13 bases. The CDR3 spans 14 residues. The CDR3 is CSVEDRVSVNEQFF. DNA of the CDR3: TGCAGCGTTGAAGATCGAGTGTCCGTTAATGAGCAGTTCTTC.

A word on this clone: This CDR3 is also generated by other DNA sequences in the sample. The chain employs TRBV7-6 and TRBJ2-5; no reliable D call. The CDR3 runs to 11 residues. From germline, CDR1 is SGHVS and CDR2 FNYEAQ. Trimming left V 5 bases short and J 3 bases short, with 4 bases between. The CDR3 DNA reads as TGTGCCAGCAGCCCTAAAGAGACCCAGTACTTC. This gives the protein CASSPKETQYF.

The chain has TRBV6-1 and TRBJ2-7; D gene ambiguous. The length of the CDR3 is 11 residues. The V gene lost 2 bases and the J gene lost 11 bases, with 10 bases spanning the gap. Germline V gene sequence: CDR1 MNHNS, CDR2 SASEGT. The DNA for the CDR3 is TGTGCCAGCAGTGAAACCCGCGCTGAGTACTTC. This encodes CASSETRAEYF.

This chain connects TRBV5-1 to TRBJ2-1, with a possible D match to TRBD2 (5 bases). CDR3 length: 15 residues. Trimming took 4 bases from V and 4 from J, leaving 15 bases between them. Germline V gene lookup returns CDR1 SGHRS and CDR2 YFSETQ. CDR3 amino acids: CASSPLGTLYNEQFF. The CDR3, as DNA: TGCGCCAGCAGCCCACTAGGAACCCTTTACAATGAGCAGTTCTTC. Supplemented by reference TRBV5-1 and TRBJ2-1, the full variable domain reads KAGVTQTPRYLIKTRGQQVTLSCSPISGHRSVSWYQQTPGQGLQFLFEYFSETQRNKGNFPGRFSGRQFSNSRSEMNVSTLELGDSALYLCASSPLGTLYNEQFFGPGTRLTVL.

This clone was counted a few times. The rearrangement joins TRBV18 to TRBJ1-5; 7 nucleotides align to TRBD1. The CDR3 has 14 residues. V lost 3 bases to trimming and J lost 3 bases; unmatched junction nucleotides: 2. Germline CDR1 reads KGHSH; CDR2 reads LQKENI. CDR3 residues: CASSPTGDNQPQHF. As DNA, the CDR3 is TGTGCCAGCTCACCCACAGGGGACAATCAGCCCCAGCATTTT.

This clone was observed once. The chain has TRBV6-1 and TRBJ1-2, with D maybe TRBD1 (5 bases). The CDR3 is 14 amino acids. CDR1 and CDR2 (germline): MNHNS, SASEGT. The V end lost 3 bases, the J end lost 1 base, and 9 bases lay between the germline ends. The CDR3 spells CASSEGQINYGYTF. The CDR3 coding sequence is TGTGCCAGCAGTGAGGGGCAGATTAACTATGGCTACACCTTC.

CDR3 coding DNA: TGTGCCAGCGGACTCCCGACAGGGATTTTCTTC. Its translation: CASGLPTGIFF. The chain couples TRBV7-2 to TRBJ2-1; 7 nucleotides agree with TRBD1. The CDR3 sequence is 11 residues long. Germline V gene lookup returns CDR1 SGHTA and CDR2 FQGNSA. The V gene end was trimmed by 8 bases and the J gene end by 16 bases; junction bases not matched to a gene: 11.

The V call is TRBV4-3, the J call TRBJ1-2; tentatively, D is TRBD1 (5 bases). This CDR3 spans 17 amino acids. Germline CDR1 reads LGHNA; CDR2 reads YSLEER. V gave up 0 bases and J gave up 0 bases, with 14 bases separating them. The CDR3 coding sequence is TGCGCCAGCAGCCAAGATTGGGGGGACGGTCCTAACTATGGCTACACCTTC. Its translation is CASSQDWGDGPNYGYTF.

The chain links TRBV10-3 to TRBJ2-5; maybe TRBD1 (5 bases). Trimming took off 0 bases at V and 4 bases at J, with 9 bases between the two ends. This CDR3 has 14 amino acids. In germline, CDR1 is ENHRY, CDR2 SYGVKD. The CDR3 DNA is TGTGCCATCAGTGAGTCAAGGGGCCGAGAGACCCAGTACTTC. Translation gives CAISESRGRETQYF.

V gene TRBV7-2 combines with J gene TRBJ1-1; D perhaps matches TRBD1 (6 bases). CDR1 and CDR2 (germline): SGHTA, FQGNSA. Trimming pared 3 bases from V and 8 bases from J, leaving 13 bases between. The CDR3 runs to 13 residues. DNA of the CDR3: TGTGCCAGCAGCTTTACAGGGAAGGGAGAAGCTTTCTTT. It translates to CASSFTGKGEAFF.

The chain has TRBV19 and TRBJ2-5; 8 bases map to TRBD1. The CDR3 contains 15 residues. The ends lost 4 bases at V and 5 bases at J; junction bases unmatched: 9. CDR1 and CDR2 from the germline V gene are LNHDA and SQIVND (reference sequence). CDR3 bases: TGTGCCAGTAGTACCTCACGAACAGGGGGGGAGACCCAGTACTTC. Translated, it gives CASSTSRTGGETQYF. Drawing the rest from reference TRBV19 and TRBJ2-5, the complete variable domain is DGGITQSPKYLFRKEGQNVTLSCEQNLNHDAMYWYRQDPGQGLRLIYYSQIVNDFQKGDIAEGYSVSREKKESFPLTVTSAQKNPTAFYLCASSTSRTGGETQYFGPGTRLLVL.

This clone was picked up one time. J is TRBJ2-1 and V is TRBV5-6, with D unresolved. Germline CDR1 reads SGHDT; CDR2 reads YYEEEE. The V and J ends lost 3 bases and 1 base respectively, with 5 bases between them. The CDR3 consists of 13 residues. The CDR3 nucleotides read TGTGCCAGCAGCTCCCTTTCCTACAATGAGCAGTTCTTC. Residues: CASSSLSYNEQFF.